This section outlines one TCR beta chain sequence together with its context. This record belongs to a study of blood T cell repertoires in COVID-19. Germline CDR1 and CDR2: SGHVS and FQNEAQ. The V end was cut by 1 base, the J end by 4 bases, with 11 bases between. The CDR3 contains 16 residues. Some clones are missing from TCRdb's copy, which holds only in-frame ones; the method was immunoSEQ multiplex PCR. The sample lists 70,000 to 95,000 clones, about 82% seen once, with less than 2% in the top ten. The chain combines TRBV7-8 with TRBJ1-6, with a tentative D call TRBD1 (5 bases). The sample consisted of peripheral blood. The receptor comes from a woman aged 55-70 years with acute or convalescent COVID-19. CDR3 in amino acids: CASSLEPGDYNSPLHF. Here the CDR3 DNA reads TGTGCCAGCAGCTTAGAGCCGGGGGATTATAATTCACCCCTCCACTTT.